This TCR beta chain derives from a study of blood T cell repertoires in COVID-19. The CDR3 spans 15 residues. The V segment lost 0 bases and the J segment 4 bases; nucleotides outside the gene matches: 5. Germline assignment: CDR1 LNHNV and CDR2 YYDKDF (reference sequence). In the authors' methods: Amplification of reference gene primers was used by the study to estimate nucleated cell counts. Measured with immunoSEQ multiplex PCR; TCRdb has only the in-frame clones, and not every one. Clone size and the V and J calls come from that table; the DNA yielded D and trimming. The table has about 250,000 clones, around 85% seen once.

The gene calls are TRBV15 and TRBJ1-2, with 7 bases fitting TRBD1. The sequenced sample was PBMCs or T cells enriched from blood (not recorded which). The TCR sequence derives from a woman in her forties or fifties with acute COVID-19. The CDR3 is CATSRDQGGGYGYTF. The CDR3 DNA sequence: TGTGCCACCAGCAGAGATCAGGGGGGTGGCTATGGCTACACCTTC.